One and the same sample provided the 7 T cell receptor beta chains below, sequenced in a study of identical twins. TCRdb fed the 5' RACE reads into MiXCR, producing one record per CDR3 protein. The table lists around 250,000 distinct CDR3 sequences, roughly 7% of them singletons. These data also featured in a second study, about yellow fever vaccine responses in identical twins.

The source material was memory (CD45RO+) T cells sorted from blood. The receptor source for this set is a woman aged 18-30 years in good health.

This clonotype has only a few counts. The chain carries TRBV5-1 and TRBJ1-1; tentative D call: TRBD1 (5 bases). The CDR3 extends over 12 amino acids. Between the trimmed V and J ends, which lost 3 bases and 11 bases, there was a span of 14 bases. Germline CDR1 SGHRS, CDR2 YFSETQ. CDR3 DNA sequence: TGCGCCAGCAGCTCAGGGACCGAAGACGCTTTCTTT. Residues: CASSSGTEDAFF.

This clonotype was detected a few times. The chain recombines TRBV24-1 with TRBJ2-5; no reliable D call. Germline V gives CDR1 KGHDR, CDR2 SFDVKD. The length of the CDR3 is 15 residues. Trimming cost V 3 bases and J 4 bases, with 14 bases left between them. CDR3 DNA: TGTGCCACCAGTGATGGTACGGCAACCTCAGAGACCCAGTACTTC. It specifies CATSDGTATSETQYF.

This chain connects TRBV6-5 to TRBJ1-6; no reliable D call. CDR1 is MNHEY and CDR2 is SVGAGI in the germline V gene. V lost 0 bases to trimming and J lost 7 bases, with 13 bases between them. The CDR3 has 16 amino acids. In DNA form, the CDR3 reads TGTGCCAGCAGTTACTCGATTGTGGAGAGCAATTCACCCCTCCACTTT. It encodes CASSYSIVESNSPLHF.

A few counts support this clonotype. This chain connects TRBV28 to TRBJ2-7; D not certain. Germline CDR1 and CDR2: MDHEN and SYDVKM. With 3 bases removed from V and 2 bases from J, the gap between germline ends came to 2 bases. This CDR3 is 11 amino acids long. DNA for the CDR3: TGTGCCAGCAGTTTTGCCTACGAGCAGTACTTC. Protein sequence: CASSFAYEQYF.

This clonotype was found many times. The genes are TRBV29-1 and TRBJ2-3; D call uncertain. V shed 1 base and J shed 6 bases, with 14 bases lying between them. The CDR3 has 14 amino acids. From germline, CDR1 is SQVTM and CDR2 ANQGSEA. In DNA form, the CDR3 reads TGCAGCGTTGAAGGGCGAGCTAGTAGGGATACGCAGTATTTT. It encodes CSVEGRASRDTQYF.

The chain employs TRBV7-9 and TRBJ1-2, with a weak D call TRBD1 (6 bases). The ends were cut back, 5 bases at V and 2 bases at J, with 15 bases in the middle. This CDR3 is 15 amino acids long. Germline CDR1 reads SEHNR; CDR2 reads FQNEAQ (reference sequence). CDR3 in DNA: TGTGCCAGCAGCCGCGACAGGCTGGAGAACTATGGCTACACCTTC. Its translation: CASSRDRLENYGYTF. The entire variable domain, with the rest obtained from reference TRBV7-9 and TRBJ1-2, is as follows: DTGVSQNPRHKITKRGQNVTFRCDPISEHNRLYWYRQTLGQGPEFLTYFQNEAQLEKSRLLSDRFSAERPKGSFSTLEIQRTEQGDSAMYLCASSRDRLENYGYTFGSGTRLTVV.

This clonotype was counted at least ten times. The chain recombines TRBV10-3 with TRBJ1-2; the D gene is possibly TRBD1 (5 bases). Trimming took off 2 bases at V and 7 bases at J, with 5 bases between the two ends. The V gene's germline CDR1 is ENHRY and CDR2 SYGVKD. The CDR3 spans 11 residues. This chain's CDR3 is CAISEDSGYTF. Here the CDR3 DNA reads TGTGCCATCAGTGAGGACAGTGGCTACACCTTC.